This is a list of T cell receptor beta chains from one sample in a study of T cells in Graves' hyperthyroidism and ophthalmopathy. One entry per CDR3 protein, called by TCRdb with MiXCR from the multiplex PCR reads. The sample holds under 550,000 distinct CDR3 sequences, 20% seen once. Sequenced material: blood. These receptors all stem from a middle-aged man with Graves' ophthalmopathy. Both conserved end residues are trimmed from each CDR3. Fields, in order: J gene, V gene, D gene, clone size, CDR3 protein. D genes are given only for firm matches. Clone size is given for some rows only: seen once, a few or many times, or a class if the clone is expanded.

>TRBJ2-1|TRBV28|TRBD2|many
ASSLPSGAYNEQF
>TRBJ1-1|TRBV5-1|-|few
ASRMDFNTEAF
>TRBJ2-1|TRBV9|-|-
ASSVAPGRNEQF
>TRBJ1-5|TRBV12-3/TRBV12-4|TRBD1|many
ASSLTQGDQPQH
>TRBJ2-5|TRBV5-5|TRBD1|many
ASRQDRGLETQY
>TRBJ2-5|TRBV20-1|TRBD2|many
SARDVRAGGPETQY
>TRBJ1-1|TRBV12-3/TRBV12-4|-|many
ASSTGTFEAF
>TRBJ1-4|TRBV3-1|-|many
ASSLGTSEKLF
>TRBJ1-2|TRBV7-8|TRBD1|many
ASSFRTGNYGYT
>TRBJ2-1|TRBV30|TRBD1|many
ATSGGNEQF
>TRBJ1-6|TRBV2|TRBD1|many
ASSPDRSYYNSPLH
>TRBJ2-5|TRBV19|-|-
ASRKQQGQETQY
>TRBJ1-5|TRBV10-3|-|many
AIVQASNQPQH
>TRBJ1-4|TRBV27|-|few
ASSLSRGRGTNEKLF
>TRBJ1-2|TRBV12-3/TRBV12-4|-|many
ASSSGWSRAYGYT
>TRBJ2-7|TRBV11-2|-|few
ASSRPGTGTEQY
>TRBJ1-1|TRBV9|-|-
ASSVSDSNTEAF
>TRBJ1-1|TRBV30|-|many
AWSAGTLKAF
>TRBJ2-7|TRBV6-1|-|many
ASRANPSSGTPPWEQY
>TRBJ1-2|TRBV30|-|few
AWSREGGYT
>TRBJ1-5|TRBV7-2|TRBD1|-
ASSTGTEKGQPQH
>TRBJ2-2|TRBV20-1|-|-
SARLGVWNTGELF
>TRBJ2-7|TRBV7-2|-|few
ASSFSLNYEQY
>TRBJ2-2|TRBV10-3|-|many
AIRSLITGELF
>TRBJ1-4|TRBV4-1|-|-
ASSPPWGTNEKLF
>TRBJ1-1|TRBV12-3/TRBV12-4|TRBD1|few
ASSLLTGPQNTEAF
>TRBJ1-3|TRBV6-1|-|few
ASSPGQPVNTIY
>TRBJ2-1|TRBV12-3/TRBV12-4|-|-
ASSQGSPYNEQF
>TRBJ1-1|TRBV5-1|-|few
ASSPGFGDTEAF
>TRBJ2-1|TRBV7-3|-|-
ASSHETGEQF
>TRBJ2-3|TRBV5-1|-|few
ASRLAGARRGTDTQY
>TRBJ1-2|TRBV28|TRBD1|many
ASSYENTPMTGGKDGYT
>TRBJ2-3|TRBV3-1|TRBD1|few
ASSQATGSTDTQY
>TRBJ1-6|TRBV28|-|-
ASRLGGGSPLH
>TRBJ2-6|TRBV12-3/TRBV12-4|TRBD1|-
ASSLANRGRGANVLT
>TRBJ2-7|TRBV20-1|-|many
SARDLTAYEQY
>TRBJ2-3|TRBV20-1|TRBD2|many
SPRTGLAGGLNTQY
>TRBJ1-2|TRBV28|-|few
ASSPGQGPYYGYT
>TRBJ2-1|TRBV4-1|-|-
ASSQDDSSYNEQF
>TRBJ2-1|TRBV29-1|-|few
SVERSYNEQF
>TRBJ1-1|TRBV19|-|-
ASNRQEMNTEAF
>TRBJ2-1|TRBV28|-|-
ASSWRGSGGNEQF
>TRBJ1-2|TRBV12-3/TRBV12-4|-|few
ASSRTELGYT
>TRBJ2-2|TRBV6-2/TRBV6-3|TRBD2|few
ASGLAGGVTGELF
>TRBJ1-2|TRBV20-1|-|few
SAPQRGGNYGYT
>TRBJ2-1|TRBV18|-|many
ASSPPGASSYNEQF
>TRBJ1-2|TRBV18|TRBD1|many
ASSPGQRVSYT
>TRBJ1-2|TRBV11-2|TRBD1|many
ASSLPAQGVNYGYT
>TRBJ1-4|TRBV15|-|few
ATSTKTNEKLF
>TRBJ1-5|TRBV20-1|-|few
SAGVGERQPQH
>TRBJ2-3|TRBV7-9|TRBD1|-
ASSYKTGLTATDTQY
>TRBJ1-4|TRBV20-1|-|-
SASPQSLTLGLREKLF
>TRBJ2-7|TRBV27|TRBD2|many
ASRTSGGKSNEQY
>TRBJ1-1|TRBV6-1|-|-
ASQGGLMNTEAF
>TRBJ2-3|TRBV20-1|-|-
SALEHTDTQY